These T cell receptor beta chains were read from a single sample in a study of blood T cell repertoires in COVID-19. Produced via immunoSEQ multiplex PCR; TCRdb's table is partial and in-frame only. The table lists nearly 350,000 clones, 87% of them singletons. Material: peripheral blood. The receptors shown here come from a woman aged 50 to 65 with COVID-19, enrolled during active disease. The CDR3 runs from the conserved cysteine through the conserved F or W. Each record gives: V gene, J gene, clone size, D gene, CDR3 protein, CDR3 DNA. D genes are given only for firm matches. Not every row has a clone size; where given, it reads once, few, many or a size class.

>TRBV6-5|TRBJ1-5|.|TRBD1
CASRLGQGGDQPQHF
TGTGCCAGCAGACTCGGACAGGGGGGGGATCAGCCCCAGCATTTT
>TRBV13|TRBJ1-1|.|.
CASSFYGVQNTEAFF
TGTGCCAGCAGCTTTTACGGGGTCCAGAACACTGAAGCTTTCTTT
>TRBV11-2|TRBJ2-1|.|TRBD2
CASSSGLAAYNEQFF
TGTGCCAGCAGCTCGGGACTAGCGGCCTACAATGAGCAGTTCTTC
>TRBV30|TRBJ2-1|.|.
CAWNPTGDSYNEQFF
TGTGCCTGGAACCCCACCGGGGACTCCTACAATGAGCAGTTCTTC
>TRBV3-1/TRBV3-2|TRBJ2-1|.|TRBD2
CASSPRGGGSYNEQFF
TGTGCCAGCAGCCCTCGGGGAGGCGGGAGTTACAATGAGCAGTTCTTC
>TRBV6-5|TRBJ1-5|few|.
CASSIQGNQPQHF
TGTGCCAGCAGTATCCAGGGTAATCAGCCCCAGCATTTT
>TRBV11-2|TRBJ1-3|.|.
CASSWGGTGNTIYF
TGTGCCAGCAGCTGGGGGGGAACTGGAAACACCATATATTTT
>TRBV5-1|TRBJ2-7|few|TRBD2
CASSPTATGTSGEQYF
TGCGCCAGCAGCCCGACAGCAACCGGGACTAGCGGCGAGCAGTACTTC
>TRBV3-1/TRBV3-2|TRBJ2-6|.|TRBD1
CASSPRQGRISGANVLTF
TGTGCCAGCAGTCCCAGACAGGGAAGGATCTCTGGGGCCAACGTCCTGACTTTC
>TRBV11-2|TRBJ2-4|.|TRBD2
CASSPQGTAGGAAKNIQYF
TGTGCCAGCAGCCCACAAGGGACAGCGGGAGGGGCGGCCAAAAACATTCAGTACTTC
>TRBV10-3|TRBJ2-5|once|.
CAIRRDNQETQYF
TGTGCCATCAGGAGGGACAACCAAGAGACCCAGTACTTC
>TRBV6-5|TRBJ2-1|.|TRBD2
CASISAGVSNEQFF
TGTGCCAGCATCTCGGCGGGGGTGAGCAATGAGCAGTTCTTC
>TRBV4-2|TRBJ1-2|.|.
CASSQPTGLNGYTF
TGTGCCAGCAGCCAACCCACGGGGTTGAATGGCTACACCTTC
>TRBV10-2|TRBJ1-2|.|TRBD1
CASSDPPGDSYGYTF
TGCGCCAGCAGTGACCCTCCAGGGGACAGCTATGGCTACACCTTC
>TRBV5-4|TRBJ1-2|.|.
CASSRGGALANYGYTF
TGTGCCAGCAGCCGGGGGGGGGCCCTAGCTAACTATGGCTACACCTTC
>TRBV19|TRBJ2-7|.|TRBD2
CASSTAGTSGRPTF
TGTGCCAGTAGTACGGCCGGGACTAGCGGGAGGCCGACCTTC
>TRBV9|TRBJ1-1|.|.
CASSVGQGRGNTEAFF
TGTGCCAGCAGCGTAGGCCAGGGGAGGGGGAACACTGAAGCTTTCTTT
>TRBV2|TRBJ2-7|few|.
CASSEYSAGSYEQYF
TGTGCCAGCAGTGAATACTCCGCAGGGTCCTACGAGCAGTACTTC
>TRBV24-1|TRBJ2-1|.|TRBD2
CATSDSLAGAYNEQFF
TGTGCCACCAGTGATTCACTAGCGGGAGCTTACAATGAGCAGTTCTTC
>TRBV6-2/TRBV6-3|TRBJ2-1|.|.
CASSYHSRDYNEQFF
TGTGCCAGCAGTTACCACTCGAGGGACTACAATGAGCAGTTCTTC
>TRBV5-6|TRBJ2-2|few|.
CASSLMGRVNTGELFF
TGTGCCAGCAGCTTGATGGGCAGGGTGAACACCGGGGAGCTGTTTTTT
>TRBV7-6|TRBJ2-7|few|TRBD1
CASSLRQGESYEQYF
TGTGCCAGCAGCCTCCGACAGGGGGAATCCTACGAGCAGTACTTC
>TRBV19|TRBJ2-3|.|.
CVSTQQSRAPAEDTQYF
TGTGTCAGTACGCAACAATCCAGGGCTCCCGCGGAAGATACGCAGTATTTT
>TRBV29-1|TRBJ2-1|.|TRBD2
CSAGLAGSYNEQFF
TGCAGCGCTGGACTAGCGGGGTCCTACAATGAGCAGTTCTTC
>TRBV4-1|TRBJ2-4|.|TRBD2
CASSQDSGRGTKNIQYF
TGCGCCAGCAGCCAAGATAGCGGGAGAGGGACCAAAAACATTCAGTACTTC
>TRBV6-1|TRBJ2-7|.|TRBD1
CASSEGTGGYEQYF
TGTGCCAGCAGTGAGGGGACAGGGGGCTACGAGCAGTACTTC
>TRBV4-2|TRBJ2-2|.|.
CASSQDSVGAAGELFF
TGTGCCAGCAGCCAAGATTCAGTGGGAGCGGCCGGGGAGCTGTTTTTT
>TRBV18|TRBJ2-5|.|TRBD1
CASSLGTGDETQYF
TGTGCCAGCTCACTGGGGACAGGGGACGAGACCCAGTACTTC
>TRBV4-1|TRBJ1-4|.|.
CASSSTVITNEKLFF
TGCGCCAGCTCCTCAACGGTAATCACTAATGAAAAACTGTTTTTT
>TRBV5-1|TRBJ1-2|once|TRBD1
CASSKGTAANYGYTF
TGCGCCAGCAGCAAGGGGACAGCAGCTAACTATGGCTACACCTTC